The sequence of this T cell receptor (beta chain) was determined in a study of tumor and adjacent non-tumor tissue in lung cancer. Study-wide background: Aged roughly 30 to 85 years, patients included 10 men and 5 women with stage I to III disease.

Per germline, CDR1 SGHNT and CDR2 YYREEE (reference sequence). The CDR3 is 14 amino acids long, termini counted. Notes on this clonotype: The DNA is omitted, as the CDR3 cannot be located on it reliably, and the CDR3 follows TCRdb's listing.

No cell sorting was done before RNA was extracted from the tissue. The library came from three nested PCR rounds adapted from ARM-PCR protocols. TCRdb re-derived calls from the multiplex PCR reads in MiXCR, one entry per CDR3 protein. The sample contains some 200,000 distinct CDR3 sequences, 71% of which appear only once. The sample taken for sequencing was lung tumor tissue. The V call is TRBV5-4, the J call TRBJ1-1; the table's TRBD1 call for D was not verified on the DNA. The clonotype originates from a man in his sixties with non-small cell lung cancer. CDR3 sequence: CARSFGAGSTEAFF.